The T cell receptor (beta chain) under discussion was sequenced for a study of early T cells in non-severe SARS-CoV-2 infection. Overall study context: Bulk RNA isolated from unsorted whole blood underwent sequencing; chains were not paired.

Regarding this clonotype: Its antigen is not identified.

The study's findings and limits: Matching results from VDJdb favored anti-spike CD8 responses, leaving private and CD4 specificities undetected.

The CDR3 covers 13 residues. Germline CDR1 SGHNT, CDR2 YENEEA. The ends were cut back, 5 bases at V and 3 bases at J, with 7 bases in the middle. Individual cDNA molecules carried attached unique molecular identifiers. TCRdb analysed the 5' RACE reads with MiXCR anew, one entry per CDR3 protein. Here the sample spans some 61,000 distinct CDR3 sequences, approximately 9.9% being singletons. The V and J genes are TRBV11-3 and TRBJ2-2; D unclear. The sequencing input was whole blood. This receptor was obtained from an adult who was a healthcare worker with PCR-confirmed SARS-CoV-2 infection or an uninfected control (not recorded which). The CDR3 nucleotides are TGTGCCAGCAGCCAGTATGACACCGGGGAGCTGTTTTTT. This sequence encodes CASSQYDTGELFF.